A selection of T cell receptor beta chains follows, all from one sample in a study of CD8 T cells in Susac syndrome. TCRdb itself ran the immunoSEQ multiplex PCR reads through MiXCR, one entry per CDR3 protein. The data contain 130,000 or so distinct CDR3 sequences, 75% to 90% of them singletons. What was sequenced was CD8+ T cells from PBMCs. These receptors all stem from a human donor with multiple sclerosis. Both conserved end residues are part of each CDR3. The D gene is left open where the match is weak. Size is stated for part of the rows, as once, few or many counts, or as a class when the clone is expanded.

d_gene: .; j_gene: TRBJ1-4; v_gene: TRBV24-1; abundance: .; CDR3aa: CATSDSGLTAEKLFF; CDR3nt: TGTGCCACCAGTGACTCGGGCCTAACTGCGGAAAAACTGTTTTTT
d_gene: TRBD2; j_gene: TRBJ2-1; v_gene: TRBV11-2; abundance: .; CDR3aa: CASSRLAGSNEQFF; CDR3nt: TGTGCCAGCAGCCGCCTAGCGGGATCCAATGAGCAGTTCTTC
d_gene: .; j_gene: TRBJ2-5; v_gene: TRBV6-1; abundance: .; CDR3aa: CASSRVKETQYF; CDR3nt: TGTGCCAGCAGCAGGGTGAAAGAGACCCAGTACTTC
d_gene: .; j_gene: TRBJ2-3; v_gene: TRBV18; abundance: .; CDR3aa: CASSPRDGDTQYF; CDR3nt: TGTGCCAGCTCACCCCGGGACGGCGATACGCAGTATTTT
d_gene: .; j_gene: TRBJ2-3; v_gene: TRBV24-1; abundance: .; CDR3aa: CATSDPAEELADTQYF; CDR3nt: TGTGCCACCAGTGACCCTGCGGAGGAGCTCGCGGATACGCAGTATTTT
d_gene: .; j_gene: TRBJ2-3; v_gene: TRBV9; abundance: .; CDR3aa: CASSATPGSLTDTQYF; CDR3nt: TGTGCCAGCAGCGCTACACCGGGGAGTTTGACAGATACGCAGTATTTT
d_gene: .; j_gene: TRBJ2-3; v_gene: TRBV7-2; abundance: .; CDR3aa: CASSLEARTDTQYF; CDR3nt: TGTGCCAGCAGCTTAGAGGCCCGCACAGATACGCAGTATTTT
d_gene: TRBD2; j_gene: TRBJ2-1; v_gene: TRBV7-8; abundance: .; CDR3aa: CASSGGLAGGPWGEQFF; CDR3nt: TGTGCCAGCAGCGGTGGACTAGCGGGAGGGCCGTGGGGTGAGCAGTTCTTC
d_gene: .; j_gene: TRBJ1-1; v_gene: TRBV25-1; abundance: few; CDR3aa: CASSELGTEAFF; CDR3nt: TGTGCCAGCAGTGAGTTGGGCACTGAAGCTTTCTTT
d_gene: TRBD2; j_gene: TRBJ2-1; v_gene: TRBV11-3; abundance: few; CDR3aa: CASSLVLAGYNEQFF; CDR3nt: TGTGCCAGCAGCTTAGTTCTAGCGGGCTACAATGAGCAGTTCTTC